The rows below give T cell receptor beta chains drawn from one sample of a study of shared clonotypes between healthy human individuals. Repertoires were generated with immunoSEQ multiplex PCR, while TCRdb's copy carries only in-frame clones and drops some. This repertoire shows over 850,000 clones, about four fifths found once; its top ten account for roughly 0.56%. The sample comprised memory CD4+ T cells from PBMCs. These receptors were obtained from a man between 18 and 35 years old in good health. Some clones in this sample may be carry-over from other donors' samples. The CDR3 runs from the conserved cysteine through the conserved F or W. The D gene is left open where the match is weak. Clone size is stated in some rows and not others, as once, few, many or a class when expanded.

-	few	TRBJ2-1	TRBV6-6	CASGRGHEQFF	TGTGCCAGCGGTCGCGGACATGAGCAGTTCTTC
TRBD2	-	TRBJ2-7	TRBV28	CASSLSGRRGEQYF	TGTGCCAGCAGTCTTAGCGGGAGACGGGGCGAGCAGTACTTC
-	-	TRBJ2-7	TRBV11-3	CASSPKGVGPYEQYF	TGTGCCAGCAGCCCTAAGGGCGTCGGCCCCTACGAGCAGTACTTC
TRBD1	-	TRBJ1-1	TRBV9	CASSVMTGPGTEAFF	TGTGCCAGCAGCGTGATGACAGGGCCCGGCACTGAAGCTTTCTTT
-	-	TRBJ1-1	TRBV7-2	CASSSVGQHFNTEAFF	TGTGCCAGCAGCTCGGTAGGGCAGCACTTCAACACTGAAGCTTTCTTT
TRBD2	-	TRBJ2-1	TRBV7-2	CASSSPGLAGEQFF	TGTGCCAGCAGCAGCCCCGGACTAGCAGGCGAGCAGTTCTTC
-	few	TRBJ1-1	TRBV5-4	CASSLQSGRPEAFF	TGTGCCAGCAGCTTGCAGAGTGGGCGACCTGAAGCTTTCTTT
-	few	TRBJ2-3	TRBV29-1	CSVGAGTATDTQYF	TGCAGCGTTGGAGCGGGTACAGCCACAGATACGCAGTATTTT
TRBD1	-	TRBJ1-4	TRBV6-1	CASSGRTGGAEKLFF	TGTGCCAGCAGTGGAAGGACAGGGGGCGCCGAAAAACTGTTTTTT
-	-	TRBJ2-4	TRBV6-5	CASRSLAKNIQYF	TGTGCCAGCAGAAGTCTAGCCAAAAACATTCAGTACTTC
-	few	TRBJ2-7	TRBV13	CASSRQGGAYEQYF	TGTGCCAGCAGCCGTCAAGGAGGGGCCTACGAGCAGTACTTC
TRBD2	few	TRBJ2-7	TRBV18	CASSLGTSGSYEQYF	TGTGCCAGCTCGCTCGGGACTAGCGGTTCCTACGAGCAGTACTTC
TRBD2	once	TRBJ2-1	TRBV9	CASTTLAGGVNEQFF	TGTGCCAGCACCACTCTAGCGGGAGGGGTTAATGAGCAGTTCTTC
-	-	TRBJ1-1	TRBV25-1	CASSEGLKTNTEAFF	TGTGCCAGCAGTGAAGGTTTGAAGACGAACACTGAAGCTTTCTTT
-	-	TRBJ2-7	TRBV5-1	CAGAPGPSYEQYF	TGCGCCGGAGCCCCGGGACCGTCCTACGAGCAGTACTTC